This passage covers 18 T cell receptor beta chains from one sample sequenced in a study of T cells in Graves' hyperthyroidism and ophthalmopathy. TCR beta CDR3 sequences were amplified from RNA transcripts. The HTBI primer set served for first-round RT-PCR of the TCR CDR3. TCRdb re-called the multiplex PCR reads with MiXCR, one entry per CDR3 protein. Here the sample spans around 760,000 distinct CDR3 sequences, 30% to 40% being singletons. Material: blood. The origin of the receptors is a woman in her thirties or forties with Graves' hyperthyroidism.

This clonotype was picked up many times. The rearrangement links TRBV14 to TRBJ1-2, with D tentatively TRBD1 (5 bases). The CDR3 covers 16 residues. The V end was cut by 0 bases, the J end by 8 bases, with 19 bases between. Germline CDR1 is SGHDN and CDR2 is FVKESK. CDR3 amino acids: CASSQELPVRGRGYTF. DNA of the CDR3: TGTGCCAGCAGCCAAGAACTCCCCGTTCGGGGGAGAGGCTACACCTTC.

The gene calls are TRBV20-1 and TRBJ2-7, with a possible D match to TRBD1 (5 bases). TRBJ2-1 matches the DNA end more closely, so the J call is doubtful. The CDR3 extends over 13 amino acids. The germline V gene encodes CDR1 DFQATT and CDR2 SNEGSKA (reference sequence). The CDR3 coding sequence is TGCAGTGCTACTCCCTCCAGGGACAATGAGCAGTTCTTC. The encoded protein is CSATPSRDNEQFF.

This clonotype was observed at least ten times. V and J are TRBV29-1 and TRBJ1-2; 7 positions match TRBD1. This CDR3 spans 15 amino acids. Germline CDR1 SQVTM, CDR2 ANQGSEA. After removal of 3 bases from V and 4 bases from J, the junction contained 11 bases not matched to a gene. Here the CDR3 reads CSVDPTGTPIYGYTF. CDR3 bases: TGCAGCGTTGACCCGACAGGGACACCTATCTATGGCTACACCTTC.

The chain combines TRBV6-5 with TRBJ1-4; weak D call: TRBD1 (5 bases). The CDR3 is 15 amino acids. Germline values: CDR1 MNHEY, CDR2 SVGAGI. Between the trimmed V and J ends, which lost 6 bases and 2 bases, there was a span of 13 bases. DNA of the CDR3: TGTGCCAGCAGACGTACCCGGGACACTAATGAAAAACTGTTTTTT. Amino acids: CASRRTRDTNEKLFF.

The rearrangement joins TRBV4-3 to TRBJ2-2, with D maybe TRBD1 (5 bases). The V gene's germline CDR1 is LGHNA and CDR2 YSLEER. V lost 0 bases and J lost 0, with 8 bases in between. The CDR3 contains 16 residues. CDR3 region: CASSQDPGTNTGELFF. CDR3 in DNA: TGCGCCAGCAGCCAAGACCCAGGGACGAACACCGGGGAGCTGTTTTTT.

Comment on this clonotype: A read error is possible here, since a much larger clone lies one base away. The V and J genes are TRBV12-3 or TRBV12-4 and TRBJ1-5, with D uncertain. The CDR3 is 12 amino acids. The CDR3 DNA reads as TGTGCCTGCAGTTTTTTGCGTCAGCCCCAGCATTTT. Translating it yields CACSFLRQPQHF.

This clonotype was picked up a small number of times. The rearrangement joins TRBV7-2 to TRBJ1-3; maybe TRBD1 (6 bases). The CDR3 runs 15 residues. Germline CDR1 SGHTA, CDR2 FQGNSA. Trimming took off 7 bases at V and 3 bases at J, with 16 bases between the two ends. The CDR3 bases are TGTGCCAGCACCACTGGGGGGGCATATGGAAACACCATATATTTT. The encoded protein is CASTTGGAYGNTIYF.

In its sample, this clonotype was seen a few times. The chain combines TRBV5-6 with TRBJ1-4; D gene ambiguous. CDR3 size: 15 residues. V was trimmed by 4 bases and J by 5 bases, leaving 15 bases between them. The germline CDR1 and CDR2 sequences are SGHDT and YYEEEE. The CDR3 bases are TGTGCCAGCAGCCCATATTCGGAACAGAATGAAAAACTGTTTTTT. Protein product: CASSPYSEQNEKLFF.

This clonotype was seen repeatedly, ten times or more. This chain links TRBV2 with TRBJ2-6; D is unresolved. The CDR3 loop spans 13 amino acids. V was clipped by 0 bases and J by 3 bases, with 0 bases between them. The V gene's germline CDR1 is SNHLY and CDR2 FYNNEI. The CDR3 DNA reads TGTGCCAGCAGTGAAGCTGGGGCCAACGTCCTGACTTTC. Residues: CASSEAGANVLTF.

The chain is built from TRBV19 and TRBJ1-1; tentatively, D is TRBD1 (5 bases). This CDR3 spans 14 amino acids. V was clipped by 6 bases and J by 2 bases, with 13 bases between them. Germline CDR1 reads LNHDA; CDR2 reads SQIVND (reference sequence). In nucleotides, the CDR3 is TGTGCCAGTAGCACGGGTGGGGACAACACTGAAGCTTTCTTT. Translating it yields CASSTGGDNTEAFF.

This chain uses TRBV6-5 with TRBJ2-7, with TRBD1 as a possible D gene (5 bases). Trimming pared 5 bases from V and 4 bases from J, leaving 18 bases between. Germline V CDR1 and CDR2: MNHEY, SVGAGI. The CDR3 has 15 residues. CDR3 nucleotides: TGTGCCAGCAGTCCAAGCCCCCAGGGCGGTTACGAGCAGTACTTC. It yields the protein CASSPSPQGGYEQYF.

The chain recombines TRBV12-3 or TRBV12-4 with TRBJ2-5; 8 bases agree with TRBD1. The CDR3 spans 15 residues. V shed 5 bases, J shed 2 bases, and the junction held 7 bases outside the gene matches. Written as DNA, the CDR3 is TGTGCCAGCAGTGTCCAGGGGGCTAGGCAAGAGACCCAGTACTTC. Encoded protein: CASSVQGARQETQYF.

The V gene is TRBV20-1, the J gene TRBJ2-7; maybe TRBD2 (6 bases). The J call could be wrong; TRBJ2-1 is a better fit for the DNA end. The germline V gene encodes CDR1 DFQATT and CDR2 SNEGSKA (reference sequence). The CDR3 sequence is 12 residues long. The CDR3 sequence is CSAEGLLNEQFF. The CDR3 region has the DNA TGCAGTGCTGAAGGACTACTCAATGAGCAGTTCTTC.

The chain has TRBV7-2 and TRBJ2-5, with TRBD2 matching over 8 bases. In germline, CDR1 is SGHTA, CDR2 FQGNSA. This CDR3 spans 16 amino acids. J lost 4 bases, V lost 5 bases, and 12 bases had no gene match. The CDR3 bases are TGTGCCAGCAGCCCACGTCGAGCGGGAGCGTCAGAGACCCAGTACTTC. This gives the protein CASSPRRAGASETQYF. The variable domain in full, with the rest retrieved from reference TRBV7-2 and TRBJ2-5, is GAGVSQSPSNKVTEKGKDVELRCDPISGHTALYWYRQSLGQGLEFLIYFQGNSAPDKSGLPSDRFSAERTGGSVSTLTIQRTQQEDSAVYLCASSPRRAGASETQYFGPGTRLLVL.

This clonotype showed up just a few times. The CDR3 protein is CASTVGAGYTF. DNA for the CDR3: TGTGCCAGTACGGTCGGAGCCGGCTACACCTTC. The chain links TRBV19 to TRBJ1-2, with D unresolved. The V and J ends lost 7 bases and 8 bases respectively, with 11 bases between them. Germline assignment: CDR1 LNHDA and CDR2 SQIVND (reference sequence). This CDR3 spans 11 amino acids.

This clonotype has a count of ten or more. This chain uses TRBV29-1 with TRBJ1-1; a weak D match, TRBD1 (5 bases). Trimming cost V 6 bases and J 0 bases, with 8 bases left between them. Germline lookup yields CDR1 SQVTM and CDR2 ANQGSEA. The CDR3 loop spans 12 amino acids. CDR3 amino acids: CSVQTVNTEAFF. CDR3 nucleotide sequence: TGCAGCGTCCAGACAGTGAACACTGAAGCTTTCTTT.

This clonotype was recorded many times. The J gene is TRBJ2-5, the V gene TRBV5-4; 9 bases map to TRBD1. The CDR3 runs 16 residues. From germline, CDR1 is SGHNT and CDR2 YYREEE (reference sequence). J lost 2 bases, V lost 5 bases, and 10 bases had no gene match. The CDR3 coding sequence is TGTGCCAGCAGGCGAGCCCGGGACAGGGATCAAGAGACCCAGTACTTC. Its protein product is CASRRARDRDQETQYF. The full variable domain, its missing parts supplied by reference TRBV5-4 and TRBJ2-5, is ETGVTQSPTHLIKTRGQQVTLRCSSQSGHNTVSWYQQALGQGPQFIFQYYREEENGRGNFPPRFSGLQFPNYSSELNVNALELDDSALYLCASRRARDRDQETQYFGPGTRLLVL.

Note on this clonotype: At one end the junction does not follow the germline gene, possibly because of a read error. This chain joins TRBV10-3 and TRBJ2-7; possible D gene TRBD1, 5 bases. Germline loops: CDR1 ENHRY, CDR2 SYGVKD. The CDR3 is made up of 13 amino acids. As DNA, the CDR3 is TGTGCCAGCAGTTTACGACTTGGGGCGGAGCAGTACTTC. It codes for CASSLRLGAEQYF.